This T cell receptor (beta chain) was obtained from a study of cytomegalovirus exposure and HLA in healthy donors. Overall study context: In terms of ancestry, the Caucasian-associated cluster contained roughly 80% of the roughly 400 genotyped donors.

Notes on the study in general: TCR beta sequences numbering around 15,000 were associated with HLA alleles at 0.05 false discovery rate in a later analysis. One variant, a missense change in DCLRE1C, was linked in a later analysis to TCR beta V- and J-gene trimming. In an earlier analysis, about 90% or about 30%: the productive usage of most TCR beta V segments.

Per the germline V gene, CDR1 is SGHAT and CDR2 is FQDESV (reference sequence). V dropped 2 bases and J dropped 0; count of bases not matched to a gene: 2. The length of the CDR3 is 15 residues. Only a few counts were recorded for this clone. Its antigen is as yet unknown. 60 Vbeta and 13 Jbeta primers were used in PCR. Libraries were prepared by immunoSEQ multiplex PCR; TCRdb keeps only in-frame clonotypes and omits some of them. The sample includes 150,000 to 180,000 clones, around 84% of them seen just once. The TCR was taken from a woman between 40 and 50 years old in good health and CMV-seropositive. V is TRBV11-1 and J is TRBJ1-1; 8 bases agree with TRBD1. Sequencing used PBMCs. CDR3 DNA sequence: TGTGCCAGCAGCTTATACAGGGGGGTGAACACTGAAGCTTTCTTT. Translation: CASSLYRGVNTEAFF.